This T cell receptor (beta chain) was captured in a study of blood T cell repertoires in COVID-19. Across the study: From T cells, B-cell-depleted T cells, or PBMCs came the material, which was cDNA or gDNA.

Germline loops: CDR1 SGHNT, CDR2 YYREEE (reference sequence). The CDR3 is 15 amino acids. J lost 6 bases, V lost 2 bases, and 7 bases had no gene match. Original processing notes: For nucleated cells, counts were estimated from reference gene primer amplification. Sequencing used immunoSEQ multiplex PCR; TCRdb keeps in-frame clones, though not all of them. That table gives V, J and clone size, and the DNA gave D and trimming. The sample lists nearly 90,000 clones; around 90% were seen once. Specimen: peripheral blood. This clonotype was sampled from a man older than 75 with acute or convalescent COVID-19. The chain is built from TRBV5-4 and TRBJ1-3, with 8 bases matching TRBD1. CDR3 residues: CASSFGQGRSNTIYF. In DNA, the CDR3 is TGTGCCAGCAGCTTCGGACAGGGCAGGTCAAACACCATATATTTT.